This is a list of T cell receptor beta chains from one sample in a study of cytomegalovirus exposure and HLA in healthy donors. Generated by immunoSEQ multiplex PCR, the TCRdb table keeps only in-frame clones and is missing some. The sample has fewer than 150,000 clones, roughly four fifths seen once. Sequences were obtained from PBMCs. These receptors all stem from a woman aged 50 to 60 in good health and CMV-seropositive. The CDR3 runs from the conserved cysteine through the conserved F or W. D genes are given only for firm matches. The listing skips clone size in some rows; elsewhere it reads once, few, many or a size class.

clone size	J gene	D gene	V gene	CDR3 DNA	CDR3 protein
NA	TRBJ1-1	NA	TRBV27	TGTGCCAGCAGTTTATTCCGGGGCACTGAAGCTTTCTTT	CASSLFRGTEAFF
NA	TRBJ1-3	NA	TRBV12-5	TGTGCTAGTGGTTTCTCCCCCCCCACCATATATTTT	CASGFSPPTIYF
NA	TRBJ2-7	TRBD1	TRBV11-2	TGTGCCAGCAGCATCCTCCGACAGGGGAGTCTCTCCGAGCAGTACTTC	CASSILRQGSLSEQYF
NA	TRBJ2-7	NA	TRBV6-5	TGTGCCAGCACCGGGACAAGGGCCTACGAGCAGTACTTC	CASTGTRAYEQYF
NA	TRBJ2-7	TRBD1	TRBV5-8	TGTGCCAGCAGCCTAGGGACAGGGGGCAACTACGAGCAGTACTTC	CASSLGTGGNYEQYF
few	TRBJ2-7	TRBD2	TRBV11-3	TGTGCCAGCAGTTACGCTGGACTAGAGAACGAGCAGTACTTC	CASSYAGLENEQYF
few	TRBJ2-2	NA	TRBV30	TGTGCCTGGACCCCTAGGAGGGGAGACACCGGGGAGCTGTTTTTT	CAWTPRRGDTGELFF
few	TRBJ1-4	NA	TRBV19	TGTGCCAGTAGTATAGGAGGGACTAATGAAAAACTGTTTTTT	CASSIGGTNEKLFF
NA	TRBJ1-5	NA	TRBV6-4	TGTGCCAGCAGTGACCCCGGCAATCAGCCCCAGCATTTT	CASSDPGNQPQHF
NA	TRBJ2-7	TRBD2	TRBV10-3	TGTGCCATCGCGGGACTAGCGAGCTCCTACGAGCAGTACTTC	CAIAGLASSYEQYF
NA	TRBJ2-7	NA	TRBV11-2	TGTGCCAGCAGCTCGTCCTTGACAGTTTTC	CASSSSLTVF
NA	TRBJ1-6	TRBD1	TRBV27	TGTGCCAGCAGTTTAGGGACAGGGGATTCACCCCTCCACTTT	CASSLGTGDSPLHF
once	TRBJ2-1	NA	TRBV4-1	TGCGCCAGCAGCCAAGATCCCGCGTCCAATGAGCAGTTCTTC	CASSQDPASNEQFF
NA	TRBJ2-7	TRBD1	TRBV27	TGTGCGACCCGACAGGGCAAACCCTACGAGCAGTACTTC	CATRQGKPYEQYF
NA	TRBJ1-2	NA	TRBV19	TGTGCCAGTAGGAGGCGAGAGAAACCGGAGTATGGCTACACCTTC	CASRRREKPEYGYTF
few	TRBJ1-1	NA	TRBV5-1	TGCGCCAGCAGTTTCGGACAGAGCACTGAAGCTTTCTTT	CASSFGQSTEAFF
NA	TRBJ1-2	TRBD1	TRBV28	TGTGCCATCAAGCGAACCGACAGGGTTCTGGAATATGGCTACACCTTC	CAIKRTDRVLEYGYTF
NA	TRBJ2-2	NA	TRBV7-7	TGTGCCAGCAGCTTAACGGGATCCAAGGCCACCGGGGAGCTGTTTTTT	CASSLTGSKATGELFF
NA	TRBJ2-2	NA	TRBV7-9	TGTGCCAGCAGCTTACCAGGGTCCGGGGAGCTGTTTTTT	CASSLPGSGELFF
NA	TRBJ2-7	NA	TRBV11-3	TGTGCCAGCAGCTTATCAGGGCCGGACGAGCAGTACTTC	CASSLSGPDEQYF
NA	TRBJ2-5	NA	TRBV5-1	TGCGCCAGCAGCTTGGGGAACCTAGGATCCCCCCGGGAGACCCAGTACTTC	CASSLGNLGSPRETQYF
few	TRBJ2-1	NA	TRBV5-4	TGTGCCAGCAGCTTGTCGGGATTAGGGCACAATGAGCAGTTCTTC	CASSLSGLGHNEQFF
once	TRBJ1-2	TRBD1	TRBV6-5	TGTGCCAGCGTCTTCGGACAGGGAAGTGGCTACACCTTC	CASVFGQGSGYTF
NA	TRBJ2-3	NA	TRBV18	TGTGCCAGCTCACCACGTACAGGGGATACGCAGTATTTT	CASSPRTGDTQYF
NA	TRBJ1-4	NA	TRBV7-6	TGTGCCAGCAGCTTAGGAGGGAAGGGAGCTAATGAAAAACTGTTTTTT	CASSLGGKGANEKLFF
NA	TRBJ2-1	NA	TRBV2	TGTGCCAGCAGTGAAGCGCTTGGGCTAGCAGGTGAGCAGTTCTTC	CASSEALGLAGEQFF
NA	TRBJ1-6	TRBD1	TRBV19	TGTGCCAGTAGTATGACCGGGGACAGGGGAAATTCACCCCTCCACTTT	CASSMTGDRGNSPLHF
NA	TRBJ2-5	NA	TRBV29-1	TGCAGCGTTGATAGTTGGTCCGGAGAAGAGACCCAGTACTTC	CSVDSWSGEETQYF
once	TRBJ2-2	NA	TRBV7-2	TGTGCCAGCAGCTCCGGACATTTGGGGAACACCGGGGAGCTGTTTTTT	CASSSGHLGNTGELFF
NA	TRBJ2-6	TRBD1	TRBV10-3	TGTGCCATCAGTGGGGGACAGGGGGCTTCTGGGGCCAACGTCCTGACTTTC	CAISGGQGASGANVLTF
NA	TRBJ2-3	NA	TRBV9	TGTGCCAGCAGCGTATATTCAAGTCCGGGCACAGATACGCAGTATTTT	CASSVYSSPGTDTQYF
once	TRBJ2-7	TRBD2	TRBV4-2	TGTGCCAGCAGCTCCCAACTAGCGGCCCAATACGAGCAGTACTTC	CASSSQLAAQYEQYF
NA	TRBJ2-4	TRBD1	TRBV11-2	TGTGCCAGCAGCCGTGCCGGGACAGGGGAGGACATTCAGTACTTC	CASSRAGTGEDIQYF
NA	TRBJ2-2	NA	TRBV2	TGTGCCAGCAGTGAAGAGAGAGGGACCGGGGAGCTGTTTTTT	CASSEERGTGELFF
NA	TRBJ2-7	TRBD1	TRBV5-4	TGTGCCAGCAGCTCCGGACAGGGGAGGTACGAGCAGTACTTC	CASSSGQGRYEQYF
NA	TRBJ2-7	NA	TRBV13	TGTGCCAGCAGCTTAGGTTTTCTAGCGGAGCAGTACTTC	CASSLGFLAEQYF
NA	TRBJ1-6	NA	TRBV4-3	TGCGCCAGCAGCCAAGTGGTCCGGACCCGGCGGGGCCTCCACTTT	CASSQVVRTRRGLHF
NA	TRBJ1-4	TRBD1	TRBV7-9	TGTGCCAGCAGCCCAACAGGGGTCAGGGAAAAACTGTTTTTT	CASSPTGVREKLFF
NA	TRBJ1-5	TRBD1	TRBV6-1	TGTGCCAGCAGTGGTGGACAGGGAGGTCAGCCCCAGCATTTT	CASSGGQGGQPQHF
NA	TRBJ2-7	NA	TRBV5-6	TGTGCCAGCAGCTTGGGGAGGGCCGAGCAGTACTTC	CASSLGRAEQYF
NA	TRBJ1-1	NA	TRBV28	TGTGCCGCGGTAGGATTTCGCGCTGAAGCTTTCTTT	CAAVGFRAEAFF
NA	TRBJ2-7	NA	TRBV27	TGTGCCAGCAGCAGGGATAAATACGAGCAGTACTTC	CASSRDKYEQYF
NA	TRBJ1-3	TRBD1	TRBV19	TGTGCCAGCCTGTCGCCGCGACAGGGGGCCAGAAACACCATATATTTT	CASLSPRQGARNTIYF
NA	TRBJ1-4	TRBD1	TRBV30	TGTGCCTGGGACTCAGGGGGTACTAATGAAAAACTGTTTTTT	CAWDSGGTNEKLFF
NA	TRBJ1-2	NA	TRBV2	TGTGCCAGCAGTGAGTTGAGGTCCTATGGCTACACCTTC	CASSELRSYGYTF